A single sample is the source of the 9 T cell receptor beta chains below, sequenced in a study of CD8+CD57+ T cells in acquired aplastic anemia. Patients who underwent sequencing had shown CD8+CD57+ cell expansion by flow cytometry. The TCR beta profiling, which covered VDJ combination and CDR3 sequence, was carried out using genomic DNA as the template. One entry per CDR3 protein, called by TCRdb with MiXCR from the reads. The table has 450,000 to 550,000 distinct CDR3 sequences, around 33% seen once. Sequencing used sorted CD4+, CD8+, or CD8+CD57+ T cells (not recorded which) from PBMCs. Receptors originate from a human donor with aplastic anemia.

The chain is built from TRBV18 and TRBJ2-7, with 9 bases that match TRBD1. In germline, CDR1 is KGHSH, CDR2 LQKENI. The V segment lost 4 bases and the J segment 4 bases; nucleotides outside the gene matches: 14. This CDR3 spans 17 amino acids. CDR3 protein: CASSRGPQGQGSYEQYF. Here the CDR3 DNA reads TGTGCCAGCTCACGAGGCCCGCAGGGACAGGGTTCGTACGAGCAGTACTTC.

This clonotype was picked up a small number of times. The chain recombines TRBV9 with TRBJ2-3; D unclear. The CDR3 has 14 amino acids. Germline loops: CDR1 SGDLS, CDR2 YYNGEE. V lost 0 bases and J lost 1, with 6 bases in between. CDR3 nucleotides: TGTGCCAGCAGCGTAGAAGCTCGCACAGATACGCAGTATTTT. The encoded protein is CASSVEARTDTQYF.

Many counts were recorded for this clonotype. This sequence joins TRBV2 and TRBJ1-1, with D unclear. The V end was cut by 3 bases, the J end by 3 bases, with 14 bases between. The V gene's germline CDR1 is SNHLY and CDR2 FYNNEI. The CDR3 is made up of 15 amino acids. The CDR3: CASSEFSNRDTEAFF. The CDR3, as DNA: TGTGCCAGCAGTGAGTTCAGCAATCGGGACACTGAAGCTTTCTTT.

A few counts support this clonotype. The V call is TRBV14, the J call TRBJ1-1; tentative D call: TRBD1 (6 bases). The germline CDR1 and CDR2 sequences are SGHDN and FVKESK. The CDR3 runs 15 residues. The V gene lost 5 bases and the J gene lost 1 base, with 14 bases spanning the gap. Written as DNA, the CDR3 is TGTGCCAGCAGCGGGGGGCGTCTAGAGAACACTGAAGCTTTCTTT. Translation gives CASSGGRLENTEAFF.

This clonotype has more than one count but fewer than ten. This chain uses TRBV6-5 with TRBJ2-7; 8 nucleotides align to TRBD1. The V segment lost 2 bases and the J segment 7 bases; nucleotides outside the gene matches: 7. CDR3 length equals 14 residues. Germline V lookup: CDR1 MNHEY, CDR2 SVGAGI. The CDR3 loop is CASSYLQGAGEQYF. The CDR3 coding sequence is TGTGCCAGCAGTTACCTCCAGGGGGCGGGAGAGCAGTACTTC.

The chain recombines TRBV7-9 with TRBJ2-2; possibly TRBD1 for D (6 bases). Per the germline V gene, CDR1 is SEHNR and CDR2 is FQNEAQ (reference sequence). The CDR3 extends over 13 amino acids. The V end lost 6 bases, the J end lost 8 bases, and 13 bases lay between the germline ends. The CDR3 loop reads CASRISGTGELFF. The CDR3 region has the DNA TGTGCCAGCAGGATCTCAGGGACAGGGGAGCTGTTTTTT.

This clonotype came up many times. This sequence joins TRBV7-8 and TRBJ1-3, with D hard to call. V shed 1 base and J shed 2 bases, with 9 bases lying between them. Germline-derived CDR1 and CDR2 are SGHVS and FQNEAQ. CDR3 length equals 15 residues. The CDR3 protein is CASSLGADTGNTIYF. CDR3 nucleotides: TGTGCCAGCAGCTTAGGGGCTGACACTGGAAACACCATATATTTT.

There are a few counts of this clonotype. Here the CDR3 reads CASSQLSSGNTIYF. DNA of the CDR3: TGTGCCAGCAGCCAACTATCCTCTGGAAACACCATATATTTT. This chain joins TRBV3-1 and TRBJ1-3; no definite D call. The germline V gene encodes CDR1 LGHDT and CDR2 YNNKEL (reference sequence). This CDR3 comprises 14 residues. Trimming left V 2 bases short and J 0 bases short, with 5 bases between.

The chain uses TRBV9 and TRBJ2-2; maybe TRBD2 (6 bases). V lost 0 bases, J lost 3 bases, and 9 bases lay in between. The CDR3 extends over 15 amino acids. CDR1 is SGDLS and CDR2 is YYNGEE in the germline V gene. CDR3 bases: TGTGCCAGCAGCGTAGGGGGGAGGTACACCGGGGAGCTGTTTTTT. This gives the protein CASSVGGRYTGELFF.